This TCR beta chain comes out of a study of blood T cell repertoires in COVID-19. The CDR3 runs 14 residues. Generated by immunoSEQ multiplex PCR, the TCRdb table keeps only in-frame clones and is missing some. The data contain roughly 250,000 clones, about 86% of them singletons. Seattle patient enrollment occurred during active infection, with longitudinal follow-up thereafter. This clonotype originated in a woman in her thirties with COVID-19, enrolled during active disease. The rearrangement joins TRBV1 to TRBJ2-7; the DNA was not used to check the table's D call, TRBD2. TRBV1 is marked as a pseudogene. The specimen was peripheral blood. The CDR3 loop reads CTSPPGEEAGEQYF. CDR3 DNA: TGCACCAGTCCCCCCGGGGAGGAGGCGGGGGAGCAGTACTTC.